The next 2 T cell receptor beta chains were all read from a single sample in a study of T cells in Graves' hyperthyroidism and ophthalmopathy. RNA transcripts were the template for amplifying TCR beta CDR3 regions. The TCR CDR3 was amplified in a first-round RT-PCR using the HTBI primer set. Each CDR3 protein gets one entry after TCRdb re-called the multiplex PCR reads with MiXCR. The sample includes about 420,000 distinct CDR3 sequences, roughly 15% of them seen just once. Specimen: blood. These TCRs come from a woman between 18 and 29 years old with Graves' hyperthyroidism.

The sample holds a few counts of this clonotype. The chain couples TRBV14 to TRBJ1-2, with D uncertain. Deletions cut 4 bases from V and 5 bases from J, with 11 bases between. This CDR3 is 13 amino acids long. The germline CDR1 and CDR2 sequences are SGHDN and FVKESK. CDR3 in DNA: TGTGCCAGCAGCCGGAACATTTATTATGGCTACACCTTC. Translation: CASSRNIYYGYTF.

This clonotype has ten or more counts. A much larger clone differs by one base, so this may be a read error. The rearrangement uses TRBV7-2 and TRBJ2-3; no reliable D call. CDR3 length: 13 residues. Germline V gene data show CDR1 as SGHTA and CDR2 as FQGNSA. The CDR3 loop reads CANSSMGPDTQYF. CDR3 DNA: TGTGCCAACAGCTCCATGGGCCCCGATACGCAGTATTTT.